This T cell receptor beta chain was captured in a study of OX40 agonist ivuxolimab in advanced cancers. Study details: Every 2 weeks, ivuxolimab was infused into the patients intravenously at between 0.01 and 10 mg/kg.

Data came from immunoSEQ multiplex PCR; TCRdb stores just in-frame clones and leaves some out. The sample has roughly 88,000 clones, more than 75% seen once; the top ten hold approximately 4%. This CDR3 is built from 18 residues. V shed 9 bases, J shed 6 bases, and the junction held 23 bases outside the gene matches. Germline CDR1 MRHNA, CDR2 SNTAGT. The study sampled blood at baseline, cycle 4 day 1, and cycle 7 day 1. The sample here was CD4+ or CD8+ T cells sorted from blood, taken in a trial of the OX40 agonist ivuxolimab. The rearrangement joins TRBV6-4 to TRBJ2-7; 10 bases match TRBD2. This TCR was recovered from an adult with an advanced solid tumor such as melanoma, head and neck, liver or kidney cancer. The chain's CDR3 is CARDSGQRPSGSGFEQYF. Here the CDR3 DNA reads TGTGCCAGGGACTCCGGACAGCGGCCTAGCGGGAGCGGGTTCGAGCAGTACTTC.